These T cell receptor beta chains were read from a single sample in a study of siplizumab effects on memory and regulatory T cells. Sequencing was performed with immunoSEQ multiplex PCR; in TCRdb, only in-frame clones are kept and a portion is missing. The table lists approximately 9,500 clones, more than 35% of them singletons. These receptors' targets are unknown. What was sequenced was CFSE-low (dividing) CD8+ T cells sorted from an allogeneic mixed lymphocyte reaction. The receptors derive from a human donor in good health; the cells came from an allogeneic mixed lymphocyte reaction. The CDR3 runs from the conserved cysteine through the conserved F or W. Each record gives: D gene, V gene, clone size, J gene, CDR3 protein, CDR3 DNA. A D gene is named only where the DNA matches it firmly. Rows give clone size only sometimes, using once, few, many, or a class for an expanded clone.

TRBD2,TRBV6-7,-,TRBJ2-7,CASSPSGGSNYEQYF,TGTGCCAGCAGTCCCTCGGGGGGGAGTAACTACGAGCAGTACTTC
-,TRBV29-1,-,TRBJ1-5,CSVGMGQSQHF,TGCAGCGTTGGGATGGGGCAGTCCCAGCATTTT
TRBD2,TRBV27,-,TRBJ2-3,CASRTRLAGGPQYF,TGTGCCAGCAGGACTCGACTAGCGGGAGGCCCGCAGTATTTT
-,TRBV9,few,TRBJ2-1,CASSVEGGSYNEQFF,TGTGCCAGCAGCGTAGAGGGGGGCTCCTACAATGAGCAGTTCTTC
TRBD2,TRBV7-6,-,TRBJ2-7,CASSLEAGAMGEQYF,TGTGCCAGCAGCTTAGAAGCGGGGGCGATGGGGGAGCAGTACTTC
-,TRBV27,-,TRBJ1-4,CASSLVSTRGAVF,TGTGCCAGCAGTTTGGTCAGTACCCGGGGTGCAGTTTTT
-,TRBV27,medium-sized,TRBJ2-5,CASSLWAEETQYF,TGTGCCAGCAGTTTATGGGCAGAGGAGACCCAGTACTTC
-,TRBV5-4,few,TRBJ2-2,CASSQLLTGNTGELFF,TGTGCCAGCAGCCAGCTCCTGACAGGGAACACCGGGGAGCTGTTTTTT
TRBD1,TRBV4-3,-,TRBJ2-1,CASSQGQGADEQFF,TGCGCCAGCAGCCAAGGACAGGGGGCTGATGAGCAGTTCTTC
-,TRBV19,once,TRBJ1-1,CASQSGVTEAFF,TGTGCCAGTCAATCGGGGGTCACTGAAGCTTTCTTT
-,TRBV7-9,-,TRBJ1-5,CASSLMGSQPQHF,TGTGCCAGCAGCTTAATGGGGAGTCAGCCCCAGCATTTT
-,TRBV5-1,few,TRBJ2-6,CASSDSGANVLTF,TGCGCCAGCTCAGACTCTGGGGCCAACGTCCTGACTTTC
-,TRBV7-9,-,TRBJ2-7,CASSSRDTTYEQYF,TGTGCCAGCAGCTCAAGGGACACCACCTACGAGCAGTACTTC
-,TRBV6-5,few,TRBJ1-2,CASSYSTEGGYTF,TGTGCCAGCAGTTACTCGACCGAAGGGGGCTACACCTTC
-,TRBV10-3,few,TRBJ1-5,CAISPAGIGDQPQHF,TGTGCCATCTCACCGGCCGGGATTGGGGATCAGCCCCAGCATTTT
-,TRBV6-1,medium-sized,TRBJ1-3,CASMTGNSGNTIYF,TGTGCCAGCATGACAGGAAATTCTGGAAACACCATATATTTT
TRBD1,TRBV7-9,-,TRBJ2-7,CASSFAGTGGHEQYF,TGTGCCAGCAGCTTCGCCGGGACAGGGGGCCACGAGCAGTACTTC
-,TRBV6-5,few,TRBJ2-2,CASSYPLPGTGELFF,TGTGCCAGCAGTTACCCCCTTCCGGGGACCGGGGAGCTGTTTTTT
-,TRBV27,-,TRBJ1-4,CASTSLGLEEKLFF,TGTGCCAGCACGTCACTCGGGCTGGAAGAAAAACTGTTTTTT
-,TRBV9,medium-sized,TRBJ2-7,CASSPGPTYEQYF,TGTGCCAGCAGCCCCGGGCCCACATACGAGCAGTACTTC
-,TRBV4-1,medium-sized,TRBJ2-7,CASKEGQGTYEQYF,TGCGCCAGCAAGGAAGGTCAGGGGACCTACGAGCAGTACTTC
TRBD2,TRBV5-6,once,TRBJ2-3,CASSLYASGEITDTQYF,TGTGCCAGCAGCTTATATGCTAGCGGAGAGATCACAGATACGCAGTATTTT
-,TRBV7-2,few,TRBJ2-7,CASSLVSGNEQYF,TGTGCCAGCAGCTTAGTATCCGGGAACGAGCAGTACTTC
-,TRBV11-3,few,TRBJ1-3,CASSLTSSGNTIYF,TGTGCCAGCAGCTTAACATCATCTGGAAACACCATATATTTT
-,TRBV5-4,-,TRBJ2-1,CASSAGQLYEQFF,TGTGCCAGCAGCGCCGGACAGTTGTATGAGCAGTTCTTC
TRBD1,TRBV29-1,few,TRBJ2-7,CSVGTGALNEQYF,TGCAGCGTTGGGACAGGGGCACTCAACGAGCAGTACTTC
-,TRBV11-2,medium-sized,TRBJ2-7,CASSSEWGAYEQYF,TGTGCCAGCAGCTCTGAATGGGGGGCCTACGAGCAGTACTTC
TRBD2,TRBV19,-,TRBJ2-1,CASSLSSGGALNEQFF,TGTGCCAGTAGTTTGTCTAGCGGGGGGGCTCTCAATGAGCAGTTCTTC
TRBD2,TRBV4-1,-,TRBJ2-3,CASSQGSSGGVLQSTDTQYF,TGCGCCAGCAGCCAAGGATCTAGCGGGGGGGTCCTTCAAAGCACAGATACGCAGTATTTT
-,TRBV11-1,-,TRBJ2-7,CASTDSGGRVYEQYF,TGTGCCAGCACCGACAGTGGGGGTCGGGTCTACGAGCAGTACTTC
-,TRBV11-2,medium-sized,TRBJ2-7,CASSYQTGYEQYF,TGTGCCAGCAGCTACCAAACGGGCTACGAGCAGTACTTC
-,TRBV4-3,-,TRBJ2-7,CASSLQRGAGYEQYF,TGCGCCAGCAGCCTACAACGGGGGGCAGGCTACGAGCAGTACTTC
-,TRBV2,-,TRBJ2-1,CASSYYDEQFF,TGTGCCAGCAGCTATTACGATGAGCAGTTCTTC
-,TRBV9,few,TRBJ2-1,CASSVSGEQFF,TGTGCCAGCAGCGTTAGTGGTGAGCAGTTCTTC
TRBD1,TRBV9,few,TRBJ2-7,CASSVGTGPYEQYF,TGTGCCAGCAGCGTTGGGACAGGGCCCTACGAGCAGTACTTC
-,TRBV2,-,TRBJ2-7,CASSEEVRPDAEQYF,TGTGCCAGCAGTGAAGAAGTTCGGCCAGACGCCGAGCAGTACTTC
TRBD1,TRBV19,many,TRBJ1-2,CASSTGTGFNGYTF,TGTGCCAGTAGTACCGGGACAGGGTTTAATGGCTACACCTTC